The next 10 T cell receptor beta chains were all read from a single sample in a study of technical replicates of blood from four donors. Libraries were prepared by immunoSEQ multiplex PCR; TCRdb keeps only in-frame clonotypes and omits some of them. The sample contains approximately 73,000 clones, around 93% of which appear only once. Sequenced input: T cells isolated from PBMCs. These TCRs come from a human donor in good health.

The genes are TRBV7-9 and TRBJ1-6; TRBD1 matches 7 bases. Germline CDR1 SEHNR, CDR2 FQNEAQ (reference sequence). J was trimmed by 3 bases and V by 1 base; bases with no gene match: 3. This CDR3 contains 16 residues. The CDR3 region has the DNA TGTGCCAGCAGCTTAGAGGGACAGATCTATAATTCACCCCTCCACTTT. Translating gives CASSLEGQIYNSPLHF.

The chain combines TRBV5-1 with TRBJ1-1; D is undetermined. Trimming pared 2 bases from V and 0 bases from J, leaving 5 bases between. This CDR3 has 13 residues. Germline CDR1 reads SGHRS; CDR2 reads YFSETQ. CDR3 protein: CASSFSVNTEAFF. CDR3 nucleotide sequence: TGCGCCAGCAGCTTTAGCGTGAACACTGAAGCTTTCTTT.

The chain has TRBV5-4 and TRBJ2-5, with 10 bases matching TRBD2. Germline assignment: CDR1 SGHNT and CDR2 YYREEE (reference sequence). The CDR3 sequence is 17 residues long. After removal of 4 bases from V and 5 bases from J, the junction contained 14 bases not matched to a gene. The chain's CDR3 is CASSGVLAGAPGETQYF. The CDR3 DNA reads TGTGCCAGCAGCGGAGTCCTAGCGGGAGCCCCTGGGGAGACCCAGTACTTC. The variable domain in full, completed from reference TRBV5-4 and TRBJ2-5, reads ETGVTQSPTHLIKTRGQQVTLRCSSQSGHNTVSWYQQALGQGPQFIFQYYREEENGRGNFPPRFSGLQFPNYSSELNVNALELDDSALYLCASSGVLAGAPGETQYFGPGTRLLVL.

The gene calls are TRBV11-1 and TRBJ2-3, with D maybe TRBD1 (6 bases). V gave up 5 bases and J gave up 7 bases, with 10 bases separating them. The V gene's germline CDR1 is SGHAT and CDR2 FQDESV (reference sequence). CDR3 length: 12 amino acids. CDR3 DNA: TGTGCCAGCAGCGAAGGGACATATACGCAGTATTTT. Its translation is CASSEGTYTQYF.

This sequence joins TRBV9 and TRBJ2-1; no firm D call. Germline V gene sequence: CDR1 SGDLS, CDR2 YYNGEE. With 4 bases removed from V and 7 bases from J, the gap between germline ends came to 9 bases. This CDR3 region has 12 residues. The CDR3 reads CASSPGGNEQFF. CDR3 bases: TGTGCCAGCAGCCCAGGTGGGAATGAGCAGTTCTTC.

V usage is TRBV5-1 and J usage is TRBJ2-7; tentative D call: TRBD1 (6 bases). CDR1 is SGHRS, CDR2 YFSETQ, per germline. CDR3 length equals 15 residues. V lost 0 bases to trimming and J lost 1 base, with 11 bases between them. CDR3 nucleotide sequence: TGCGCCAGCAGCTTGGATGGGGACAATTCCTACGAGCAGTACTTC. Translated, it gives CASSLDGDNSYEQYF.

The rearrangement joins TRBV6-5 to TRBJ1-2; D remains ambiguous. The V gene lost 0 bases and the J gene lost 5 bases, with 13 bases spanning the gap. Germline CDR1 and CDR2: MNHEY and SVGAGI. This CDR3 is built from 15 residues. CDR3 sequence: CASSYSSRIEYGYTF. The CDR3 nucleotides are TGTGCCAGCAGTTACTCCAGCAGGATAGAGTATGGCTACACCTTC.

This chain links TRBV6-6 with TRBJ2-7; 9 bases are shared with TRBD2. Trimming cost V 0 bases and J 5 bases; bases outside gene matches: 8. CDR1 is MNHNY, CDR2 SVGAGI, per germline (reference sequence). This CDR3 spans 16 amino acids. The CDR3 bases are TGTGCCAGCAGTTACTCAGAGGCGGGGGGGCCCCACGAGCAGTACTTC. This translates into CASSYSEAGGPHEQYF.

This chain uses TRBV28 with TRBJ2-2; 7 positions match TRBD1. The CDR3 is made up of 16 amino acids. Germline assignment: CDR1 MDHEN and CDR2 SYDVKM. Germline trimming cut 0 bases from V and 4 bases from J; bases unmatched to any gene: 5. This CDR3 reads CASSLWGTAFTGELFF. Here the CDR3 DNA reads TGTGCCAGCAGTTTATGGGGGACAGCTTTCACCGGGGAGCTGTTTTTT.

The V gene is TRBV5-1, the J gene TRBJ2-5, with D perhaps matching TRBD1 (7 bases). Germline loops: CDR1 SGHRS, CDR2 YFSETQ. V dropped 4 bases and J dropped 2 bases, with 12 bases sitting between them. The CDR3 spans 14 residues. The CDR3 here is CASSGGTDQETQYF. Written as DNA, the CDR3 is TGCGCCAGCAGCGGAGGGACAGATCAAGAGACCCAGTACTTC.